These 2 T cell receptor beta chains came from one sample sequenced in a study of tumor-infiltrating lymphocytes in primary liver carcinoma. Total RNA amounting to around 450 ng was the source from which TCR beta cDNA was made with a constant-region primer. Generation of the TCR beta libraries relied on three nested multiplex PCR rounds using slightly modified ARM-PCR. Amplification in the first two PCR rounds was performed using TRBV1-TRBV30 forward primers and a C-beta reverse primer for approximately 10 cycles each. MiXCR was run by TCRdb on the multiplex PCR reads, yielding one entry per CDR3 protein. Of roughly 330,000 distinct CDR3 sequences in the sample, around 60% were seen once. Blood RNA came from unsorted whole blood; germline DNA was also extracted. Sequencing was done on a sample of peripheral blood. The receptors originated from a man aged 35 to 55 with primary liver carcinoma and hepatitis B virus infection.

Details on this clonotype: A much larger clone is a single base away; this may be a read error. The rearrangement uses TRBV6-5 and TRBJ2-2, with TRBD2 matching over 10 bases. This CDR3 region has 14 residues. Germline-derived CDR1 and CDR2 are MNHEY and SVGAGI. The CDR3 DNA reads as TGTGCCAGCAGTATCGGACTAGCGGCCGGGAAGCTGTTTTTT. Translation gives CASSIGLAAGKLFF.

In this sample, this clonotype turned up a few times. J is TRBJ2-2 and V is TRBV5-4; D is unresolved. CDR3 length: 12 amino acids. CDR1 and CDR2 from the germline V gene are SGHNT and YYREEE (reference sequence). V was pared by 2 bases and J by 6 bases, with 5 bases between. The CDR3 sequence is CASSFTAGELFF. CDR3 bases: TGTGCCAGCAGCTTTACAGCCGGGGAGCTGTTTTTT. Full variable domain (missing parts from reference TRBV5-4 and TRBJ2-2): ETGVTQSPTHLIKTRGQQVTLRCSSQSGHNTVSWYQQALGQGPQFIFQYYREEENGRGNFPPRFSGLQFPNYSSELNVNALELDDSALYLCASSFTAGELFFGEGSRLTVL.